This T cell receptor (beta chain) was identified during a study of cytomegalovirus exposure and HLA in healthy donors. The CDR3 is 15 amino acids. V lost 3 bases and J 5 bases, leaving 15 bases between the germline ends. In germline, CDR1 is LGHNA, CDR2 YNFKEQ. Comment on this clone: What it recognizes is unknown.

Findings and limits, study-wide: CMV serostatus alone was available as immune exposure information.

Vbeta (60) and Jbeta (13) primers were used in the PCR. Libraries were prepared by immunoSEQ multiplex PCR; TCRdb keeps only in-frame clonotypes and omits some of them. The sample's table shows some 47,000 clones. This chain uses TRBV4-2 with TRBJ2-3, with TRBD1 as a possible D gene (5 bases). This receptor was identified in a woman in her thirties or forties in good health and CMV-seronegative. The sample taken for sequencing was PBMCs. CDR3 nucleotide sequence: TGTGCCAGCAGCCAGGAAGCAAATACAGGAGATACGCAGTATTTT. Translating it yields CASSQEANTGDTQYF.